This TCR beta chain emerged from a study of patients and donors after allogeneic stem cell transplantation. MiXCR, applied by TCRdb to the RT-PCR reads, yields one record per CDR3 protein. Of roughly 960,000 distinct CDR3 sequences in the sample, approximately 18% were seen once. Germline V gives CDR1 SGHRS, CDR2 YFSETQ. The CDR3 runs 15 residues. The V gene lost 0 bases and the J gene lost 6 bases, with 13 bases spanning the gap. The sequenced sample consisted of blood, either unsorted or a sorted T cell fraction (not recorded which). The chain uses TRBV5-1 and TRBJ2-1; D remains ambiguous. The receptor's source is a human donor who was either an allogeneic HSCT recipient or a stem cell or donor lymphocyte infusion donor (not recorded which). It is not recorded whose cells these are; they may come from a transplant donor. CDR3: CASSLEQSLVNEQFF. The CDR3 region has the DNA TGCGCCAGCAGCTTGGAGCAGAGTTTGGTCAATGAGCAGTTCTTC.